This entry lists 14 T cell receptor beta chains sequenced from one sample in a study of sequential checkpoint blockade in melanoma (dated 2019 in TCRdb). Taken with the paper, the label for treatment or condition translates to: randomized to nivolumab then ipilimumab (arm A) or the reverse (arm B). The method was the immunoSEQ multiplex PCR assay. In its TCRdb copy, this immuneACCESS table keeps in-frame sequences only and misses some clones. Where compared with another copy, unresolved V genes explain less than half of these, and the others have no known cause. This sample is represented by around 18,000 clones; around two thirds of them were singletons. The ten top clones hold 10% to 15% of the sample. Material: CD8+ T cells sorted from blood (inferred from file names), obtained from a patient given nivolumab and ipilimumab in sequence. The receptors were gathered from a human donor with melanoma.

The V gene is TRBV4-3, the J gene TRBJ2-5; TRBD2 matches at 11 bases. The J call could be wrong; TRBJ2-7 is a better fit for the DNA end. Germline V gene sequence: CDR1 LGHNA, CDR2 YSLEER. The CDR3 consists of 15 residues. CDR3 sequence reads: CASSQGLAGNYEQYF. CDR3 coding DNA: TGCGCCAGCAGCCAAGGACTAGCGGGAAACTACGAGCAGTACTTC.

With respect to this clone: Other DNA sequences of this sample code for an identical CDR3. The chain has TRBV9 and TRBJ1-5; the D is unclear. V dropped 0 bases and J dropped 0 bases, with 4 bases sitting between them. Germline CDR1 is SGDLS and CDR2 is YYNGEE. CDR3 size: 14 residues. CDR3 in amino acids: CASSVGGSNQPQHF. CDR3 DNA sequence: TGTGCCAGCAGCGTAGGAGGTAGCAATCAGCCCCAGCATTTT.

This clone was recorded only once. V and J are TRBV7-9 and TRBJ2-7, with 9 positions matching TRBD1. Per germline, CDR1 SEHNR and CDR2 FQNEAQ (reference sequence). This CDR3 contains 14 residues. Trimming removed 4 bases from V and 1 base from J; junction bases left unmatched: 2. For the CDR3, the DNA is TGTGCCAGCAGCTCGGGACAGGGTTCCTACGAGCAGTACTTC. Amino acid sequence: CASSSGQGSYEQYF.

This chain uses TRBV2 with TRBJ2-1, with 10 bases fitting TRBD2. CDR3 length equals 18 residues. Germline trimming cut 3 bases from V and 0 bases from J; bases unmatched to any gene: 8. Germline V CDR1 and CDR2: SNHLY, FYNNEI. In DNA form, the CDR3 reads TGTGCCAGCAGTGACCCTAGCGGGGGCCATCGCTCCTACAATGAGCAGTTCTTC. It translates to CASSDPSGGHRSYNEQFF.

The count of this clone is one. The chain is built from TRBV29-1 and TRBJ1-2; D is unclear. V was shortened by 1 base and J by 4 bases, with 13 bases between the two germline ends. Germline V gene data show CDR1 as SQVTM and CDR2 as ANQGSEA. This CDR3 region has 14 residues. CDR3 region: CSVEGGYEGYGYTF. CDR3 in DNA: TGCAGCGTTGAAGGGGGATATGAGGGCTATGGCTACACCTTC.

This clone was detected a few times. This chain uses TRBV19 with TRBJ1-2, with 7 nucleotides matching TRBD1. Germline CDR1 and CDR2: LNHDA and SQIVND (reference sequence). After removal of 4 bases from V and 5 bases from J, the junction contained 7 bases not matched to a gene. This CDR3 contains 14 residues. In DNA, the CDR3 is TGTGCCAGTAGTACCTCGGGGACAGAATATGGCTACACCTTC. Its translation: CASSTSGTEYGYTF.

The chain links TRBV11-3 to TRBJ2-7, with D uncertain. V lost 1 base and J 1 base, leaving 8 bases between the germline ends. CDR1 is SGHNT, CDR2 YENEEA, per germline. The CDR3 is 14 amino acids. This chain's CDR3 is CASSLVTQSYEQYF. CDR3 coding DNA: TGTGCCAGCAGCTTAGTGACTCAATCCTACGAGCAGTACTTC.

The chain is built from TRBV4-3 and TRBJ2-7; 7 positions agree with TRBD1. Per the germline V gene, CDR1 is LGHNA and CDR2 is YSLEER. There are 16 residues in the CDR3. V was clipped by 0 bases and J by 1 base; unmatched bases: 6. The CDR3 is CASSQDRGQKSYEQYF. Written as DNA, the CDR3 is TGCGCCAGCAGCCAAGATCGGGGACAGAAGTCCTACGAGCAGTACTTC.

The rearrangement joins TRBV6-1 to TRBJ1-1; 9 bases fit TRBD1. V was pared by 4 bases and J by 9 bases, with 6 bases of the junction left unmatched. Germline V gene sequence: CDR1 MNHNS, CDR2 SASEGT. The CDR3 runs 13 residues. The CDR3 bases are TGTGCCAGCAGTGTCCGGGACAGGGTAAAAGCTTTCTTT. Its translation is CASSVRDRVKAFF.

This chain uses TRBV13 with TRBJ2-7; TRBD1 matches 8 bases. The ends lost 2 bases at V and 4 bases at J; junction bases unmatched: 10. The germline V gene has CDR1 PRHDT and CDR2 FYEKMQ (reference sequence). CDR3 length equals 16 residues. CDR3 sequence reads: CASSLTTGQGMYEQYF. For the CDR3, the DNA is TGTGCCAGCAGCTTAACCACCGGACAGGGTATGTACGAGCAGTACTTC.

Judged by abundance, this clone is medium-sized. V is TRBV10-1 and J is TRBJ2-3, with D maybe TRBD2 (7 bases). Per germline, CDR1 WNHNN and CDR2 SYGVQD (reference sequence). The CDR3 sequence is 16 residues long. The ends were cut back, 0 bases at V and 0 bases at J, with 10 bases in the middle. CDR3 protein: CASSESGGRSTDTQYF. As DNA, the CDR3 is TGCGCCAGCAGTGAGTCCGGGGGGCGAAGCACAGATACGCAGTATTTT.

The chain employs TRBV7-8 and TRBJ1-3; D remains unclear. Germline assignment: CDR1 SGHVS and CDR2 FQNEAQ. The V and J ends lost 7 bases and 5 bases respectively, with 21 bases between them. The CDR3 sequence is 16 residues long. The CDR3 protein is CASTPEVEQTRNTIYF. The CDR3 nucleotides read TGTGCCAGCACCCCGGAAGTGGAGCAAACTAGAAACACCATATATTTT.

The chain joins TRBV5-1 to TRBJ1-1; D call uncertain. The germline V gene encodes CDR1 SGHRS and CDR2 YFSETQ. V shed 0 bases and J shed 1 base, with 10 bases lying between them. The CDR3 length is 15 residues. The CDR3 region is CASSLGRPANTEAFF. The CDR3 region has the DNA TGCGCCAGCAGCTTGGGGAGGCCAGCGAACACTGAAGCTTTCTTT.

The chain joins TRBV29-1 to TRBJ2-3; a weak D match, TRBD2 (5 bases). Per the germline V gene, CDR1 is SQVTM and CDR2 is ANQGSEA. Trimming took 4 bases from V and 3 from J, leaving 8 bases between them. There are 12 residues in the CDR3. The CDR3 DNA reads as TGCAGCGTTGGTACGGGAACAGATACGCAGTATTTT. As protein: CSVGTGTDTQYF.